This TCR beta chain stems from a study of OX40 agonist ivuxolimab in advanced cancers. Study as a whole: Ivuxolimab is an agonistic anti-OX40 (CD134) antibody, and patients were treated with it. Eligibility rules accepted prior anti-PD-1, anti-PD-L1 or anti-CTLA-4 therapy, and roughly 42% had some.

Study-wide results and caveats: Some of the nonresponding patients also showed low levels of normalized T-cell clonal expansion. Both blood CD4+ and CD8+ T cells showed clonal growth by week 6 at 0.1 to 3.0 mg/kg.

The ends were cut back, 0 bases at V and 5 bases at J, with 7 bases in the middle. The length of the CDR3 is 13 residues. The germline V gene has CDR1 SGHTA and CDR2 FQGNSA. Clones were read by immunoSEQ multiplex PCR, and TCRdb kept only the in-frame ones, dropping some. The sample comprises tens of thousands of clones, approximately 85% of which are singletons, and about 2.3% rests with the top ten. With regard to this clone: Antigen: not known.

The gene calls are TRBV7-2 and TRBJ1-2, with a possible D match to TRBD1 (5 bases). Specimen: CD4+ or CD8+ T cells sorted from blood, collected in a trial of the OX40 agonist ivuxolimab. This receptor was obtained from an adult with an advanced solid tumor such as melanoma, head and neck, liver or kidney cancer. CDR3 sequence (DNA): TGTGCCAGCAGCTTAGCGCGGGGGTATGGCTACACCTTC. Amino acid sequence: CASSLARGYGYTF.